Listed below are T cell receptor beta chains from one sample, sequenced in a study of T cells in Graves' hyperthyroidism and ophthalmopathy. Each CDR3 protein is one row after TCRdb ran MiXCR on the multiplex PCR reads. The data contain 500,000 or so distinct CDR3 sequences, 17% of them seen just once; the ten biggest clones take up approximately 15%. The sample comprised blood. These receptors all come from a woman between 18 and 29 years old with Graves' ophthalmopathy. The CDR3 runs from the conserved cysteine through the conserved F or W. Fields, in order: V gene, clone size, D gene, CDR3 length, J gene, CDR3 protein, CDR3 DNA. The D gene is left open where the match is weak. The size of a clone is reported for some rows only, either as once, few or many, or as a class for expanded clones.

>TRBV11-2|many|-|15|TRBJ1-2
CASSSPPVQGYGYTF
TGTGCCAGCAGCTCCCCACCCGTGCAGGGCTATGGCTACACCTTC
>TRBV5-1|few|-|14|TRBJ2-1
CASSLQGGANEQFF
TGCGCCAGCAGCTTGCAGGGCGGAGCAAATGAGCAGTTCTTC
>TRBV6-1|few|TRBD2|15|TRBJ2-5
CASSFALQGGETQYF
TGTGCCAGCAGTTTTGCACTCCAGGGAGGGGAGACCCAGTACTTC
>TRBV20-1|many|TRBD1|16|TRBJ2-1
CSATHPDRADYNEQFF
TGCAGTGCAACTCACCCCGACAGGGCGGACTACAATGAGCAGTTCTTC
>TRBV12-3/TRBV12-4|many|-|15|TRBJ1-4
CASSPRTPTNEKLFF
TGTGCCAGCAGTCCTCGGACACCAACTAATGAAAAACTGTTTTTT
>TRBV7-7|many|TRBD1|16|TRBJ1-2
CASSRGQGAQDYGYTF
TGTGCTAGCAGCCGTGGACAGGGGGCGCAGGACTATGGCTACACCTTC
>TRBV6-2/TRBV6-3|few|-|15|TRBJ1-2
CASSYEMEINYGYTF
TGTGCCAGCAGTTACGAAATGGAAATTAACTATGGCTACACCTTC
>TRBV12-5|few|TRBD2|13|TRBJ2-7
CASGPGTSDEQYF
TGTGCTAGTGGCCCCGGGACTAGCGACGAGCAGTACTTC
>TRBV7-9|many|-|14|TRBJ2-6
CASSFRAGANVLTF
TGTGCCAGCAGCTTCAGGGCTGGGGCCAACGTCCTGACTTTC
>TRBV6-2/TRBV6-3|many|-|12|TRBJ2-5
CASSKRGETQYF
TGTGCCAGCAGTAAAAGGGGAGAGACCCAGTACTTC
>TRBV12-3/TRBV12-4|many|TRBD1|13|TRBJ1-1
CASSPKQGTEAFF
TGTGCCAGCAGCCCCAAACAGGGGACTGAAGCTTTCTTT
>TRBV20-1|-|TRBD1|14|TRBJ1-2
CSARGTGAVSGYTF
TGCAGTGCTAGGGGGACAGGGGCGGTCTCTGGCTACACCTTC
>TRBV27|few|-|18|TRBJ1-3
CASKKLGGGQGAGNTIYF
TGTGCCAGCAAGAAACTGGGCGGGGGCCAAGGGGCTGGAAACACCATATATTTT
>TRBV2|many|TRBD1|15|TRBJ1-3
CASRAGTGGPNTIYF
TGTGCCAGCAGGGCCGGGACAGGGGGTCCGAACACCATATATTTT
>TRBV6-2/TRBV6-3|many|TRBD1|15|TRBJ1-2
CASSDPIGQGDGYTF
TGTGCCAGCAGTGACCCCATCGGACAGGGAGATGGCTACACCTTC
>TRBV30|-|-|10|TRBJ2-1
CAWGSGEQFF
TGTGCCTGGGGGAGCGGCGAGCAGTTCTTC
>TRBV7-2|-|-|15|TRBJ1-3
CASRQPIGEGNTIYF
TGTGCCAGCAGGCAGCCCATTGGGGAAGGAAACACCATATATTTT
>TRBV7-2|few|-|14|TRBJ2-7
CASSQGGEAYEQYF
TGTGCCAGCAGCCAAGGGGGGGAGGCCTACGAGCAGTACTTC
>TRBV7-9|few|-|16|TRBJ1-6
CASSPLGATGDSPLHF
TGTGCCAGCAGCCCCCTGGGGGCTACTGGGGATTCACCCCTCCACTTT